These 23 T cell receptor beta chains were all obtained from the same sample, sequenced in a study of cytomegalovirus exposure and HLA in healthy donors. Both 60 Vbeta primers and 13 Jbeta primers went into the PCR. Repertoires were generated with immunoSEQ multiplex PCR, while TCRdb's copy carries only in-frame clones and drops some. The top ten clones hold around 8.4% of a sample with some 110,000 clones, 76% of them seen once. Sequences were obtained from PBMCs. The receptors stem from a man between 35 and 55 years old in good health and CMV-seropositive.

The V and J genes are TRBV9 and TRBJ2-3; TRBD2 agrees at 13 bases. The CDR3 spans 16 residues. Trimming at V came to 3 bases and at J to 6 bases, leaving 7 bases not matched to a gene. The germline gives CDR1 SGDLS, CDR2 YYNGEE. For the CDR3, the DNA is TGTGCCAGCAGCGGGGGACTAGCGGGGAGGGTGGATACGCAGTATTTT. Its translation: CASSGGLAGRVDTQYF.

The rearrangement links TRBV7-2 to TRBJ2-3, with TRBD2 matching over 7 bases. The CDR3 contains 16 residues. The J segment lost 1 base and the V segment lost 1 base, leaving 5 bases of the junction unmatched. Germline assignment: CDR1 SGHTA and CDR2 FQGNSA. CDR3 region: CASSLGLAPGTDTQYF. CDR3 nucleotide sequence: TGTGCCAGCAGCTTAGGACTAGCCCCAGGCACAGATACGCAGTATTTT.

The J gene is TRBJ2-3, the V gene TRBV29-1, with D unclear. In germline, CDR1 is SQVTM, CDR2 ANQGSEA. V lost 3 bases to trimming and J lost 1 base, with 11 bases between them. The CDR3 is 14 residues long. Here the CDR3 reads CSVEGHVGTDTQYF. The DNA of the CDR3 is TGCAGCGTTGAGGGCCATGTAGGCACAGATACGCAGTATTTT.

This chain joins TRBV29-1 and TRBJ1-2; 11 nucleotides align to TRBD1. With V trimmed by 7 bases and J by 6 bases, 4 bases remained unmatched. The CDR3 is 12 amino acids. Germline CDR1 SQVTM, CDR2 ANQGSEA. CDR3 sequence: CSARDRGDGYTF. The CDR3 DNA sequence: TGCAGCGCTCGGGACAGGGGGGATGGCTACACCTTC.

The genes are TRBV7-2 and TRBJ2-4, with TRBD1 as a possible D gene (6 bases). V was cut by 3 bases and J by 0 bases, with 12 bases left in between. The germline V gene encodes CDR1 SGHTA and CDR2 FQGNSA. The CDR3 runs 16 residues. In nucleotides, the CDR3 is TGTGCCAGCAGCTTCAGGGGTCCCATAGCCAAAAACATTCAGTACTTC. This codes for CASSFRGPIAKNIQYF.

The V gene is TRBV6-6, the J gene TRBJ1-2, with a weak D call TRBD1 (5 bases). Trimming stripped 6 bases from V and 8 bases from J, with 10 bases between. Germline V lookup: CDR1 MNHNY, CDR2 SVGAGI (reference sequence). This CDR3 region has 11 residues. DNA of the CDR3: TGTGCCAGCAGCCGGCAGGGCGGCTACACCTTC. It codes for CASSRQGGYTF.

The chain uses TRBV30 and TRBJ1-2; 12 bases align to TRBD1. Germline CDR1 GTSNPN, CDR2 SVGIG (reference sequence). Germline trimming cut 3 bases from V and 8 bases from J; bases unmatched to any gene: 10. This CDR3 has 15 amino acids. The CDR3 region is CAWSKGTGGAGGYTF. The CDR3 region has the DNA TGTGCCTGGAGCAAAGGGACAGGGGGCGCGGGCGGCTACACCTTC.

The chain links TRBV2 to TRBJ2-3; 10 positions match TRBD2. The CDR3 is made up of 16 amino acids. Germline V gives CDR1 SNHLY, CDR2 FYNNEI. Trimming cost V 6 bases and J 2 bases; bases outside gene matches: 8. The CDR3 reads CASSLGLAVYTDTQYF. CDR3 sequence (DNA): TGTGCCAGCAGCCTAGGACTAGCGGTATACACAGATACGCAGTATTTT.

This sequence joins TRBV7-8 and TRBJ1-1; TRBD1 agrees at 7 bases. Germline trimming cut 2 bases from V and 4 bases from J; bases unmatched to any gene: 7. Germline V lookup: CDR1 SGHVS, CDR2 FQNEAQ. The CDR3 consists of 15 residues. The CDR3 bases are TGTGCCAGCAGCTTAATGGACAGGCTGCGCACTGAAGCTTTCTTT. It codes for CASSLMDRLRTEAFF.

The rearrangement links TRBV15 to TRBJ2-3; TRBD2 aligns across 7 bases. This CDR3 spans 16 amino acids. Germline V gives CDR1 LNHNV, CDR2 YYDKDF (reference sequence). Trimming cost V 8 bases and J 1 base; bases outside gene matches: 12. The CDR3 sequence is CATREGLDSRTDTQYF. As DNA, the CDR3 is TGTGCCACCCGAGAAGGACTAGACTCCCGCACAGATACGCAGTATTTT.

V usage is TRBV19 and J usage is TRBJ1-6, with TRBD1 matching over 7 bases. Germline lookup yields CDR1 LNHDA and CDR2 SQIVND (reference sequence). V dropped 0 bases and J dropped 6; count of bases not matched to a gene: 11. The CDR3 sequence is 18 residues long. The CDR3 protein is CASSIEVQGKGTNSPLHF. CDR3 coding DNA: TGTGCCAGTAGTATAGAAGTACAGGGGAAAGGGACTAATTCACCCCTCCACTTT. Variable domain in full (rest from reference TRBV19 and TRBJ1-6): DGGITQSPKYLFRKEGQNVTLSCEQNLNHDAMYWYRQDPGQGLRLIYYSQIVNDFQKGDIAEGYSVSREKKESFPLTVTSAQKNPTAFYLCASSIEVQGKGTNSPLHFGNGTRLTVT.

V usage is TRBV5-1 and J usage is TRBJ2-5, with TRBD2 identical over 15 bases. Germline V gives CDR1 SGHRS, CDR2 YFSETQ. Trimming took 4 bases from V and 1 from J; bases not matched to a gene: 8. The CDR3 is made up of 18 amino acids. Here the CDR3 reads CASSVGLAGGPFQETQYF. The CDR3 nucleotides are TGCGCCAGCAGCGTTGGACTAGCGGGAGGGCCTTTCCAAGAGACCCAGTACTTC.

The chain couples TRBV9 to TRBJ2-2; 12 positions agree with TRBD1. With 4 bases clipped from V and 6 bases from J, the junction kept 10 bases outside the gene matches. The germline V gene encodes CDR1 SGDLS and CDR2 YYNGEE. CDR3 size: 17 residues. The CDR3 loop is CASSSRPGTGGSGELFF. DNA of the CDR3: TGTGCCAGCAGCTCCCGACCCGGGACAGGGGGCTCCGGGGAGCTGTTTTTT.

V is TRBV5-6 and J is TRBJ1-5; 10 bases are shared with TRBD1. There are 16 residues in the CDR3. Trimming at V came to 3 bases and at J to 0 bases, leaving 3 bases not matched to a gene. Germline V lookup: CDR1 SGHDT, CDR2 YYEEEE. The CDR3 loop is CASSSGTGDSNQPQHF. As DNA, the CDR3 is TGTGCCAGCAGCTCCGGGACAGGGGATAGCAATCAGCCCCAGCATTTT.

The chain is built from TRBV28 and TRBJ1-2, with D hard to call. Germline CDR1 and CDR2: MDHEN and SYDVKM. Deletions cut 2 bases from V and 2 bases from J, with 12 bases between. This CDR3 is built from 15 residues. The CDR3 protein is CASSLRSGWNYGYTF. CDR3 coding DNA: TGTGCCAGCAGTTTAAGGAGCGGATGGAACTATGGCTACACCTTC.

This chain connects TRBV7-9 to TRBJ1-1, with TRBD1 as a possible D gene (6 bases). Germline CDR1 and CDR2: SEHNR and FQNEAQ (reference sequence). The V end lost 4 bases, the J end lost 1 base, and 16 bases lay between the germline ends. The CDR3 totals 16 residues. The CDR3 sequence is CASSSIPGEGNTEAFF. As DNA, the CDR3 is TGTGCCAGCAGCTCGATCCCAGGGGAGGGGAACACTGAAGCTTTCTTT.

This chain links TRBV15 with TRBJ1-5, with D tentatively TRBD1 (6 bases). CDR3 length equals 16 residues. Trimming cost V 1 base and J 5 bases, with 15 bases left between them. The germline V gene has CDR1 LNHNV and CDR2 YYDKDF (reference sequence). The CDR3: CATSRAGGAGDQPQHF. The CDR3 bases are TGTGCCACCAGCAGAGCCGGGGGGGCCGGCGATCAGCCCCAGCATTTT.

The V call is TRBV2, the J call TRBJ2-2; the D gene is possibly TRBD1 (6 bases). In germline, CDR1 is SNHLY, CDR2 FYNNEI. The V and J ends lost 10 bases and 2 bases respectively, with 14 bases between them. The CDR3 runs to 14 residues. The CDR3 protein is CATRWTANTGELFF. The CDR3 region has the DNA TGTGCCACCCGCTGGACAGCCAACACCGGGGAGCTGTTTTTT.

This chain uses TRBV6-1 with TRBJ1-2, with a weak D call TRBD1 (5 bases). CDR3 size: 15 residues. Germline V gene data show CDR1 as MNHNS and CDR2 as SASEGT. V was shortened by 5 bases and J by 9 bases, with 22 bases between the two germline ends. DNA of the CDR3: TGTGCCAGCAGTATCCCCCGGGGGGTTTTTGAGAGCTACACCTTC. Protein sequence: CASSIPRGVFESYTF.

This clone was counted between two and nine times. This chain joins TRBV30 and TRBJ2-3; the match to TRBD2 covers 8 bases. Germline V gene lookup returns CDR1 GTSNPN and CDR2 SVGIG (reference sequence). The CDR3 length is 15 residues. V was pared by 3 bases and J by 6 bases, with 11 bases of the junction left unmatched. CDR3 protein: CAWRGVAGIADTQYF. DNA for the CDR3: TGTGCCTGGAGGGGAGTAGCGGGGATCGCGGATACGCAGTATTTT.

This chain uses TRBV27 with TRBJ2-1; 14 nucleotides agree with TRBD2. J was trimmed by 10 bases and V by 3 bases; bases with no gene match: 8. Germline lookup yields CDR1 MNHEY and CDR2 SMNVEV (reference sequence). This CDR3 has 16 amino acids. The CDR3: CASSFISGLAGEEQFF. In DNA, the CDR3 is TGTGCCAGCAGTTTTATCTCGGGACTAGCGGGAGAAGAGCAGTTCTTC.

Of note for this clone: The junction and the germline gene differ at one end; a read error may be behind it. The chain links TRBV30 to TRBJ1-1; D remains unclear. CDR1 is GTSNPN and CDR2 is SVGIG in the germline V gene (reference sequence). The CDR3 loop spans 11 amino acids. In DNA form, the CDR3 reads TGCAGTGCGGCGGCGAACACTGAAGCTTTCTTT. It encodes CSAAANTEAFF.

The chain has TRBV5-4 and TRBJ2-5, with D tentatively TRBD1 (6 bases). Per germline, CDR1 SGHNT and CDR2 YYREEE (reference sequence). Deletions cut 5 bases from V and 3 bases from J, with 14 bases between. There are 14 residues in the CDR3. The CDR3 DNA follows: TGTGCCAGCAGACCACAGGGAACCAAAGAGACCCAGTACTTC. This codes for CASRPQGTKETQYF.